The 9 T cell receptor beta chains below all came from one sample that was sequenced in a study of blood T cell repertoires in COVID-19. Generated by immunoSEQ multiplex PCR, the TCRdb table keeps only in-frame clones and is missing some. The sample carries under 200,000 clones, approximately 80% recorded once. Sequenced input: peripheral blood. The receptors were gathered from a woman in her sixties or seventies with COVID-19, enrolled during active disease.

The chain carries TRBV14 and TRBJ2-3; tentatively, D is TRBD2 (5 bases). V lost 4 bases and J 5 bases, leaving 25 bases between the germline ends. Germline V gene data show CDR1 as SGHDN and CDR2 as FVKESK. This CDR3 is built from 18 residues. The CDR3 here is CASSLKGVVGNARDTQYF. In DNA, the CDR3 is TGTGCCAGCAGCCTGAAGGGAGTCGTAGGAAACGCAAGAGATACGCAGTATTTT.

The chain uses TRBV28 and TRBJ1-1; 7 bases align to TRBD1. Per the germline V gene, CDR1 is MDHEN and CDR2 is SYDVKM. V lost 4 bases and J lost 0; bases outside the gene matches: 8. The CDR3 is 16 residues long. The CDR3 loop is CASSSTGDGLNTEAFF. For the CDR3, the DNA is TGTGCCAGCAGTTCCACAGGGGACGGGCTGAACACTGAAGCTTTCTTT. Using reference TRBV28 and TRBJ1-1 for the parts outside the CDR3, the full variable domain is DVKVTQSSRYLVKRTGEKVFLECVQDMDHENMFWYRQDPGLGLRLIYFSYDVKMKEKGDIPEGYSVSREKKERFSLILESASTNQTSMYLCASSSTGDGLNTEAFFGQGTRLTVV.

The gene calls are TRBV7-8 and TRBJ1-2, with unresolved D. This CDR3 has 14 amino acids. V lost 1 base, J lost 4 bases, and 10 bases lay in between. Germline V gene sequence: CDR1 SGHVS, CDR2 FQNEAQ. The CDR3 region has the DNA TGTGCCAGCAGCTTAGGGGGAGAGGTCTATGGCTACACCTTC. This translates into CASSLGGEVYGYTF.

This chain joins TRBV11-2 and TRBJ2-7; 7 bases fit TRBD1. The V gene end was trimmed by 5 bases and the J gene end by 6 bases; junction bases not matched to a gene: 16. CDR1 SGHAT and CDR2 FQNNGV come from the germline V gene. The CDR3 consists of 16 residues. DNA of the CDR3: TGTGCCAGCAGCCCCCGACCGGACAGGATTCGGTTCGAGCAGTACGTC. The encoded protein is CASSPRPDRIRFEQYV.

This sequence joins TRBV28 and TRBJ2-5; tentatively, D is TRBD1 (5 bases). Germline-derived CDR1 and CDR2 are MDHEN and SYDVKM. V was cut by 0 bases and J by 1 base, with 12 bases left in between. The CDR3 is 16 residues long. The CDR3 spells CASSLWTGQGQETQYF. The CDR3 DNA follows: TGTGCCAGCAGTTTATGGACTGGTCAGGGCCAAGAGACCCAGTACTTC.

This clone was counted only a few times. The V and J genes are TRBV30 and TRBJ2-2, with 7 bases lining up with TRBD2. V lost 5 bases to trimming and J lost 5 bases; unmatched junction nucleotides: 5. Germline V gives CDR1 GTSNPN, CDR2 SVGIG (reference sequence). CDR3 length: 13 residues. CDR3 sequence (DNA): TGTGCCTGGGGGCGGGGGATTACCGGGGAGCTGTTTTTT. Translation gives CAWGRGITGELFF.

This clone was counted once. The rearrangement joins TRBV5-1 to TRBJ2-3; 7 bases are shared with TRBD2. This CDR3 has 15 amino acids. CDR1 SGHRS and CDR2 YFSETQ come from the germline V gene. V lost 0 bases and J lost 3; bases outside the gene matches: 4. The CDR3 nucleotides read TGCGCCAGCAGCTTGGGCGGGGGTAGGACAGATACGCAGTATTTT. Protein product: CASSLGGGRTDTQYF.

V is TRBV9 and J is TRBJ2-7, with 7 positions matching TRBD2. The germline CDR1 and CDR2 sequences are SGDLS and YYNGEE. CDR3 length: 14 residues. V shed 4 bases and J 5 bases; nucleotides not matched to a gene: 9. CDR3 in amino acids: CASSPGLDDHEQYF. CDR3 in DNA: TGTGCCAGCAGCCCTGGACTAGACGACCACGAGCAGTACTTC.

Notes on this clone: Other DNA sequences in this specimen translate into the identical CDR3. V usage is TRBV3-1 (or the pseudogene TRBV3-2) and J usage is TRBJ2-5, with TRBD2 identical over 11 bases. This CDR3 spans 15 amino acids. The germline V gene encodes CDR1 LGHDT and CDR2 YNNKEL (reference sequence). Losses at the gene ends were 5 bases for V and 5 bases for J; bases not matched to a gene: 7. The CDR3 coding sequence is TGTGCCAGCAGCTCACTAGCGGGAGTACAGGAGACCCAGTACTTC. This sequence encodes CASSSLAGVQETQYF.